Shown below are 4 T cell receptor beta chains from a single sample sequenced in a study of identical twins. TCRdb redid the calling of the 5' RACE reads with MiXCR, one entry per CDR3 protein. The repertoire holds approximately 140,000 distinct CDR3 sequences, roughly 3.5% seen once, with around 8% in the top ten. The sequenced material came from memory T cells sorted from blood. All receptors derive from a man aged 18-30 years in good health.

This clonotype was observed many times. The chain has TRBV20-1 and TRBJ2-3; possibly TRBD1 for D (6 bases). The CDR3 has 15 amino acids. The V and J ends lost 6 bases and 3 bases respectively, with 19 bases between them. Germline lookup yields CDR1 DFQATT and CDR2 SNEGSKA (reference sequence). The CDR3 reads CSAPRTGPQTDTQYF. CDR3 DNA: TGCAGTGCCCCGAGAACAGGGCCACAAACAGATACGCAGTATTTT.

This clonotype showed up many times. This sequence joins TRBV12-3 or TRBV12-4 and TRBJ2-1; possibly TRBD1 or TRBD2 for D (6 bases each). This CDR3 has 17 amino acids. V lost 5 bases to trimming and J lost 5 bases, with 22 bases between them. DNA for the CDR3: TGTGCCAGCAGTCCCCCCTTGATAGCGCGGGACAACAATGAGCAGTTCTTC. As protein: CASSPPLIARDNNEQFF.

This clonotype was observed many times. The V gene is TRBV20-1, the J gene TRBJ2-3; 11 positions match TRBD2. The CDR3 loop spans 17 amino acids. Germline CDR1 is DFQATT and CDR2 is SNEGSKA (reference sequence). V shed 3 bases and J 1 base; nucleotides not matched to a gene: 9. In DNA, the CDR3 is TGCAGTGCTAGGGTCCAACAGGGACTAGCGGGCACAGATACGCAGTATTTT. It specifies CSARVQQGLAGTDTQYF.

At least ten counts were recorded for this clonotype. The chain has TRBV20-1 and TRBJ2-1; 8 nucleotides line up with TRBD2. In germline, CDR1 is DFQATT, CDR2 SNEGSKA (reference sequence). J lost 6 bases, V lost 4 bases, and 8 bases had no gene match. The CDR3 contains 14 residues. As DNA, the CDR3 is TGCAGTGCTACGAGCGGGAGACAACGCAATGAGCAGTTCTTC. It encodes CSATSGRQRNEQFF.